These 29 T cell receptor beta chains share one sample of origin, sequenced in a study of CD8+ T cells in alopecia areata (dated by TCRdb to 2017 to 2018). Preparation of the library involved the immunoSEQ multiplex PCR assay. RNA was extracted from all samples and reverse transcribed into cDNA as template for TCR sequencing. TCRdb carries this immuneACCESS record with in-frame sequences only. Its versions omit some clonotypes, under half of them owing to an unresolved V gene in the studies checked, with the rest unexplained. The sample table shows 140,000 or so clones, and more than 55% are seen once. The ten most abundant clones make up about 38% of the sample. The sequencing input was CD8+ T cells sorted from blood. These receptor sequences come from a human donor in good health.

The chain has TRBV7-9 and TRBJ1-2; TRBD1 matches 7 bases. The trim removed 5 bases at V and 4 bases at J, leaving 13 bases unmatched. Germline V gene sequence: CDR1 SEHNR, CDR2 FQNEAQ (reference sequence). This CDR3 is 16 amino acids long. The DNA of the CDR3 is TGTGCCAGCAGCGCCGTCGGACAGGAGCCCCTCTATGGCTACACCTTC. As protein: CASSAVGQEPLYGYTF. The full variable domain, in which reference TRBV7-9 and TRBJ1-2 provide the parts outside the CDR3, is DTGVSQNPRHKITKRGQNVTFRCDPISEHNRLYWYRQTLGQGPEFLTYFQNEAQLEKSRLLSDRFSAERPKGSFSTLEIQRTEQGDSAMYLCASSAVGQEPLYGYTFGSGTRLTVV.

This chain joins TRBV7-3 and TRBJ2-3; no firm D call. The V gene lost 1 base and the J gene lost 0 bases, with 2 bases spanning the gap. The CDR3 totals 13 residues. CDR1 SGHTA and CDR2 FQGTGA come from the germline V gene. This CDR3 is CASSLMSTDTQYF. In DNA, the CDR3 is TGTGCCAGCAGCTTAATGAGCACAGATACGCAGTATTTT.

The rearrangement uses TRBV4-1 and TRBJ2-5, with TRBD1 identical over 7 bases. The CDR3 is 18 amino acids. The J segment lost 2 bases and the V segment lost 3 bases, leaving 15 bases of the junction unmatched. Germline V gene data show CDR1 as MGHRA and CDR2 as YSYEKL. CDR3 sequence reads: CASSQVPLFRRGQETQYF. Written as DNA, the CDR3 is TGCGCCAGCAGCCAGGTTCCTCTATTCCGCAGGGGGCAAGAGACCCAGTACTTC.

The J gene is TRBJ1-5, the V gene TRBV5-4; no reliable D call. The CDR3 length is 13 residues. Germline values: CDR1 SGHNT, CDR2 YYREEE (reference sequence). Trimming shortened V by 4 bases and J by 6 bases, and 11 bases separated the two germline ends. DNA for the CDR3: TGTGCCAGCAGCGCCGAAGGAGGTCAGCCCCAGCATTTT. Translated, it gives CASSAEGGQPQHF.

This clone appeared a few times. The V call is TRBV7-6, the J call TRBJ2-2; 9 nucleotides agree with TRBD2. Germline-derived CDR1 and CDR2 are SGHVS and FNYEAQ. The ends lost 2 bases at V and 7 bases at J; junction bases unmatched: 11. The CDR3 has 17 residues. The CDR3 reads CASSLNSGSRRDGELFF. The CDR3 coding sequence is TGTGCCAGCAGCTTAAATAGCGGGAGCCGTCGAGACGGGGAGCTGTTTTTT.

The chain joins TRBV5-1 to TRBJ2-7, with TRBD2 as a possible D gene (5 bases). Trimming removed 4 bases at V and 4 bases at J, with 15 bases between. The CDR3 totals 14 residues. In germline, CDR1 is SGHRS, CDR2 YFSETQ. In DNA, the CDR3 is TGCGCCAGCAGCCTCTCCGGACTTGGGTACGAGCAGTACTTC. As protein: CASSLSGLGYEQYF.

V usage is TRBV5-4 and J usage is TRBJ2-3, with 11 bases aligning to TRBD2. V lost 5 bases and J lost 3; bases outside the gene matches: 8. The CDR3 has 16 residues. CDR1 is SGHNT and CDR2 is YYREEE in the germline V gene (reference sequence). CDR3 protein: CASSPFSGRATDTQYF. The CDR3 DNA follows: TGTGCCAGCAGTCCGTTTAGCGGGAGGGCAACAGATACGCAGTATTTT. Full variable domain (outside the CDR3, taken from reference TRBV5-4 and TRBJ2-3): ETGVTQSPTHLIKTRGQQVTLRCSSQSGHNTVSWYQQALGQGPQFIFQYYREEENGRGNFPPRFSGLQFPNYSSELNVNALELDDSALYLCASSPFSGRATDTQYFGPGTRLTVL.

The V and J genes are TRBV4-2 and TRBJ2-3, with TRBD2 identical over 9 bases. The CDR3 sequence is 16 residues long. The germline gives CDR1 LGHNA, CDR2 YNFKEQ. J was trimmed by 1 base and V by 2 bases; bases with no gene match: 4. The CDR3 sequence is CASSQKAGGGTDTQYF. CDR3 bases: TGTGCCAGCAGCCAAAAAGCGGGAGGAGGCACAGATACGCAGTATTTT.

This clone was counted between two and nine times. The chain recombines TRBV9 with TRBJ2-7; no definite D call. Germline lookup yields CDR1 SGDLS and CDR2 YYNGEE. Trimming removed 5 bases at V and 5 bases at J, with 17 bases between. The CDR3 consists of 14 residues. CDR3 region: CASSYSGPPHEQYF. In DNA, the CDR3 is TGTGCCAGCAGTTACTCCGGGCCCCCCCACGAGCAGTACTTC.

V usage is TRBV6-5 and J usage is TRBJ1-2; maybe TRBD1 (5 bases). V was cut by 6 bases and J by 6 bases, with 14 bases left in between. The CDR3 covers 13 residues. Germline V gene data show CDR1 as MNHEY and CDR2 as SVGAGI. The CDR3: CASSEGMWDGYTF. In DNA, the CDR3 is TGTGCCAGCAGCGAGGGGATGTGGGATGGCTACACCTTC.

The chain links TRBV9 to TRBJ2-2; D remains unclear. The germline CDR1 and CDR2 sequences are SGDLS and YYNGEE. The CDR3 spans 13 residues. V was pared by 3 bases and J by 5 bases, with 8 bases between. CDR3 sequence (DNA): TGTGCCAGCAGCGCGGCGAGTACCGGGGAGCTGTTTTTT. Amino acid sequence: CASSAASTGELFF.

The J gene is TRBJ2-7, the V gene TRBV29-1, with D tentatively TRBD2 (5 bases). V lost 5 bases and J lost 1, with 12 bases in between. This CDR3 region has 13 residues. Germline lookup yields CDR1 SQVTM and CDR2 ANQGSEA. The CDR3 nucleotides read TGCAGCGTTCGCGGACGGGAATCCTACGAGCAGTACTTC. Translated, it gives CSVRGRESYEQYF.

V gene TRBV29-1 combines with J gene TRBJ2-1; 7 nucleotides align to TRBD1. CDR1 and CDR2 from the germline V gene are SQVTM and ANQGSEA. The CDR3 is made up of 15 amino acids. The V and J ends lost 7 bases and 0 bases, in that order; junction bases with no gene match: 9. CDR3 in DNA: TGCAGCGCCCGGGGACAGAGTAGCTCCTACAATGAGCAGTTCTTC. Encoded protein: CSARGQSSSYNEQFF.

The sample holds a few counts of this clone. This sequence joins TRBV30 and TRBJ2-2; 8 bases agree with TRBD2. The CDR3 covers 13 residues. Trimming cost V 1 base and J 6 bases; bases outside gene matches: 1. Germline values: CDR1 GTSNPN, CDR2 SVGIG (reference sequence). CDR3 nucleotide sequence: TGTGCCTGGAGTGGGCGGGAGGCCGGGGAGCTGTTTTTT. The encoded protein is CAWSGREAGELFF.

The rearrangement uses TRBV29-1 and TRBJ1-1; TRBD1 agrees at 9 bases. The CDR3 contains 12 residues. V was clipped by 7 bases and J by 4 bases; unmatched bases: 4. Germline V CDR1 and CDR2: SQVTM, ANQGSEA. The CDR3 DNA reads as TGCAGCGGATCGACAGGGGGCACTGAAGCTTTCTTT. It translates to CSGSTGGTEAFF.

The chain recombines TRBV7-2 with TRBJ1-5, with TRBD1 matching over 7 bases. Losses at the gene ends were 5 bases for V and 0 bases for J; bases not matched to a gene: 4. This CDR3 has 15 amino acids. From germline, CDR1 is SGHTA and CDR2 FQGNSA. Here the CDR3 reads CASSRQGYSNQPQHF. The CDR3 nucleotides read TGTGCCAGCAGCCGACAGGGATATAGCAATCAGCCCCAGCATTTT.

The chain is built from TRBV7-9 and TRBJ2-3; 14 nucleotides line up with TRBD2. CDR3 length: 18 residues. The germline gives CDR1 SEHNR, CDR2 FQNEAQ (reference sequence). Losses at the gene ends were 4 bases for V and 3 bases for J; bases not matched to a gene: 9. CDR3 sequence reads: CASSSPGLAGAGTDTQYF. In nucleotides, the CDR3 is TGTGCCAGCAGCTCTCCGGGACTAGCGGGAGCGGGGACAGATACGCAGTATTTT.

The table lists this clone with a few counts. J is TRBJ1-2 and V is TRBV5-4, with D unclear. The CDR3 totals 14 residues. CDR1 is SGHNT, CDR2 YYREEE, per germline (reference sequence). V lost 1 base and J lost 1, with 8 bases in between. CDR3 sequence: CASSLTFDNYGYTF. Here the CDR3 DNA reads TGTGCCAGCAGCTTGACCTTTGATAACTATGGCTACACCTTC.

This rearrangement joins TRBV5-4 to TRBJ1-1; no clear D. V was pared by 4 bases and J by 1 base, with 14 bases between. Germline loops: CDR1 SGHNT, CDR2 YYREEE (reference sequence). CDR3 size: 15 residues. The CDR3 spells CASSGDTLGNTEAFF. As DNA, the CDR3 is TGTGCCAGCAGCGGAGACACGTTGGGGAACACTGAAGCTTTCTTT.

This chain uses TRBV4-1 with TRBJ1-5; D not resolved. Per the germline V gene, CDR1 is MGHRA and CDR2 is YSYEKL. The CDR3 has 15 amino acids. V lost 0 bases, J lost 5 bases, and 11 bases lay in between. DNA of the CDR3: TGCGCCAGCAGCCAAGATCTGTTCGTTTATCAGCCCCAGCATTTT. Its protein is CASSQDLFVYQPQHF.

The chain uses TRBV7-9 and TRBJ1-2; D unresolved. Germline V gene lookup returns CDR1 SEHNR and CDR2 FQNEAQ (reference sequence). The ends were cut back, 0 bases at V and 3 bases at J, with 11 bases in the middle. The CDR3 contains 15 residues. This chain's CDR3 is CASSLAVGSDYGYTF. Written as DNA, the CDR3 is TGTGCCAGCAGCTTAGCGGTTGGGAGTGACTATGGCTACACCTTC.

The chain is built from TRBV9 and TRBJ1-1; D unresolved. Germline lookup yields CDR1 SGDLS and CDR2 YYNGEE. CDR3 length equals 13 residues. Trimming left V 2 bases short and J 5 bases short, with 10 bases between. The CDR3 sequence: CASSVGRTTEAFF. For the CDR3, the DNA is TGTGCCAGCAGCGTGGGGAGGACGACTGAAGCTTTCTTT.

V and J are TRBV9 and TRBJ2-2; D not resolved. With 0 bases removed from V and 7 bases from J, the gap between germline ends came to 7 bases. The CDR3 consists of 13 residues. Germline V gene data show CDR1 as SGDLS and CDR2 as YYNGEE. The CDR3 loop reads CASSVEGSGELFF. In nucleotides, the CDR3 is TGTGCCAGCAGCGTAGAGGGCAGCGGGGAGCTGTTTTTT.

This chain joins TRBV9 and TRBJ2-6, with D uncertain. Germline V CDR1 and CDR2: SGDLS, YYNGEE. This CDR3 contains 12 residues. V lost 0 bases and J lost 5, with 0 bases in between. CDR3 bases: TGTGCCAGCAGCGTAGGGGCCAACGTCCTGACTTTC. The encoded protein is CASSVGANVLTF.

This clone has more than one count but fewer than ten. The chain combines TRBV9 with TRBJ2-7; 10 bases map to TRBD2. Trimming at V came to 4 bases and at J to 5 bases, leaving 12 bases not matched to a gene. Per germline, CDR1 SGDLS and CDR2 YYNGEE. This CDR3 is 16 amino acids long. CDR3 loop: CASSSGGSGRLHEQYF. The CDR3 nucleotides are TGTGCCAGCAGCTCAGGAGGTAGCGGGAGGCTCCACGAGCAGTACTTC.

On this clone itself: This CDR3 is also generated by other DNA sequences in the sample. J is TRBJ2-7 and V is TRBV9, with D maybe TRBD2 (5 bases). Germline V lookup: CDR1 SGDLS, CDR2 YYNGEE. CDR3 length equals 11 residues. The germline V and J ends were trimmed by 4 bases and 4 bases, with 6 bases remaining between them. CDR3 protein: CASSPGYEQYF. CDR3 in DNA: TGTGCCAGCAGCCCGGGGTACGAGCAGTACTTC.

The rearrangement uses TRBV9 and TRBJ1-2, with a tentative D call TRBD1 (5 bases). V lost 4 bases and J 5 bases, leaving 18 bases between the germline ends. The germline CDR1 and CDR2 sequences are SGDLS and YYNGEE. The CDR3 has 15 residues. The CDR3 here is CASSPSGSEGYGYTF. CDR3 DNA: TGTGCCAGCAGCCCCTCCGGGTCAGAGGGGTATGGCTACACCTTC.

V is TRBV9 and J is TRBJ2-3, with D perhaps TRBD2 (6 bases). The germline gives CDR1 SGDLS, CDR2 YYNGEE. Deletions cut 0 bases from V and 2 bases from J, with 13 bases between. The CDR3 has 16 residues. For the CDR3, the DNA is TGTGCCAGCAGCGTAGTTCCTAGCGCAAACACAGATACGCAGTATTTT. Its protein is CASSVVPSANTDTQYF.

The chain couples TRBV2 to TRBJ2-1; D may match TRBD1 or TRBD2 (5 bases each). V was trimmed by 7 bases and J by 3 bases, leaving 16 bases between them. The CDR3 has 15 residues. Germline V lookup: CDR1 SNHLY, CDR2 FYNNEI. The CDR3 loop is CASKILGTSYNEQFF. In nucleotides, the CDR3 is TGTGCCAGCAAGATCCTCGGGACCAGCTACAATGAGCAGTTCTTC.